This record concerns one T cell receptor beta chain sequence. The antigen remains undetermined. In Susac syndrome patients, recently defined diagnostic criteria for definite or probable disease were met. The sample is drawn from a study of CD8 T cells in Susac syndrome. Overall study context: At the time of blood draw, patients with Susac syndrome were therapy-naive, receiving corticosteroids, or receiving intravenous immunoglobulin alone.

The authors reverse transcribed roughly 0.5 to 1 ug RNA with random hexamers. The immunoSEQ assay covered 54 Vbeta and 13 Jbeta segments for CDR3. TCRdb fed the immunoSEQ multiplex PCR reads into MiXCR, producing one record per CDR3 protein. The sample lists a few hundred thousand distinct CDR3 sequences, roughly 93% occurring once. Germline CDR1 SEHNR, CDR2 FQNEAQ (reference sequence). The CDR3 consists of 12 residues. V lost 3 bases and J lost 4, with 7 bases in between. General study results and limits: Clonal expansion was not seen in any Susac syndrome CD4+ T cell repertoire.

The chain joins TRBV7-9 to TRBJ2-7, with D perhaps given as TRBD1 or TRBD2 (5 bases each). Sequences were obtained from CD4+ T cells from PBMCs. This clonotype was obtained from a human donor with Susac syndrome. CDR3 region: CASSFREYEQYF. In nucleotides, the CDR3 is TGTGCCAGCAGCTTCAGGGAGTACGAGCAGTACTTC.